Each of the 27 T cell receptor beta chains below was sequenced from the same sample in a study of post-analysis software for immune sequencing data (dated by TCRdb to the mid-2010s). On the study overall, not on this receptor specifically: Several TRBV segments, including TRBV5-6, TRBV5-1 and TRBV20-1, were significantly more frequent in patients than controls.

For these TCRs, the target antigens are not known. Library generation was performed with PCR. Reads for this sample came from an Illumina HiSeq 2500. To reduce PCR and sequencing biases, unique molecular identifiers were incorporated into the TCR beta cDNA libraries. In TCRdb, the public reads were trimmed at Q25 with fastp and aligned with MiXCR, with productive beta chains retained. Each CDR3 protein gets just one entry, which takes the most common genes and DNA from the rows behind it. Across this sample there are 400,000 to 500,000 distinct CDR3 sequences, with about 40% seen only once. The top ten hold approximately 7.7% of the sample. Sequenced: blood. These receptors were taken from a girl aged 2 to 9 with multiple sclerosis.

This chain joins TRBV7-8 and TRBJ2-7, with TRBD1 matching 7 bases. The length of the CDR3 is 15 residues. In germline, CDR1 is SGHVS, CDR2 FQNEAQ. Trimming at V came to 4 bases and at J to 5 bases, leaving 11 bases not matched to a gene. The DNA of the CDR3 is TGTGCCAGCAGCTCGGCCGGGACAGAGACTAACGAGCAGTACTTC. Protein: CASSSAGTETNEQYF.

This rearrangement joins TRBV12-3 or TRBV12-4 to TRBJ2-1; D not certain. The CDR3 covers 14 residues. V was pared by 11 bases and J by 4 bases, with 18 bases between. DNA of the CDR3: TGTGCCGGTTCCCAGCCCTCAACGTACAATGAGCAGTTCTTC. Its protein product is CAGSQPSTYNEQFF.

This clonotype occurred a few times. The CDR3 nucleotides are TGCAGTGCTAGGCTAGCGGGGTACTTCACAGATACGCAGTATTTT. Its protein product is CSARLAGYFTDTQYF. The gene calls are TRBV20-1 and TRBJ2-3; TRBD2 agrees at 9 bases. V lost 3 bases, J lost 2 bases, and 6 bases stayed unmatched. This CDR3 region has 15 residues. Per germline, CDR1 DFQATT and CDR2 SNEGSKA (reference sequence).

This chain connects TRBV20-1 to TRBJ2-4, with 8 bases that match TRBD1. V lost 1 base and J lost 3; bases outside the gene matches: 11. This CDR3 region has 17 residues. Germline lookup yields CDR1 DFQATT and CDR2 SNEGSKA (reference sequence). The CDR3 protein is CSARVPPGQGGKNIQYF. The CDR3 bases are TGCAGTGCTAGAGTACCCCCAGGACAGGGCGGCAAAAACATTCAGTACTTC.

This clonotype was detected a few times. The chain recombines TRBV10-2 with TRBJ2-5; the D call may be TRBD1 or TRBD2 (6 bases each). The CDR3 has 16 residues. The V end lost 6 bases, the J end lost 5 bases, and 22 bases lay between the germline ends. CDR1 and CDR2 (germline): WSHSY, SAAADI. The CDR3 here is CASSDSTGIRGETQYF. DNA of the CDR3: TGCGCCAGCAGCGACAGTACAGGGATACGGGGGGAGACCCAGTACTTC.

The chain recombines TRBV6-5 with TRBJ1-1, with 7 bases lining up with TRBD1. With V trimmed by 5 bases and J by 1 base, 10 bases remained unmatched. Germline V gives CDR1 MNHEY, CDR2 SVGAGI. The CDR3 has 16 residues. DNA for the CDR3: TGTGCCAGCAGTCAACGGGCCACAGGGGCGAACACTGAAGCTTTCTTT. Translation gives CASSQRATGANTEAFF.

The rearrangement joins TRBV7-3 to TRBJ2-3, with 8 bases aligning to TRBD2. Looked up from germline, CDR1 is SGHTA and CDR2 is FQGTGA. This CDR3 contains 17 residues. V dropped 5 bases and J dropped 4; count of bases not matched to a gene: 14. This CDR3 is CASSPTSGTSGADTQYF. The DNA for the CDR3 is TGTGCCAGCAGCCCAACCTCCGGGACTAGTGGCGCAGATACGCAGTATTTT.

In this sample, this clonotype turned up a few times. This chain joins TRBV10-3 and TRBJ2-1; no clear D gene. Trimming removed 0 bases at V and 0 bases at J, with 6 bases between. The CDR3 spans 15 residues. The germline gives CDR1 ENHRY, CDR2 SYGVKD. The CDR3 nucleotides read TGTGCCATCAGTGAGTCTGGGGACTCCTACAATGAGCAGTTCTTC. As protein: CAISESGDSYNEQFF.

The V call is TRBV2, the J call TRBJ1-2; the D is unclear. This CDR3 region has 15 residues. V gave up 5 bases and J gave up 2 bases, with 15 bases separating them. Germline lookup yields CDR1 SNHLY and CDR2 FYNNEI. CDR3 residues: CASSPYREPNYGYTF. CDR3 nucleotide sequence: TGTGCCAGCAGTCCGTACAGAGAACCGAACTATGGCTACACCTTC.

The chain couples TRBV28 to TRBJ2-3, with D perhaps TRBD2 (5 bases). Germline V lookup: CDR1 MDHEN, CDR2 SYDVKM. The CDR3 has 15 residues. V dropped 6 bases and J dropped 6 bases, with 19 bases sitting between them. The CDR3 sequence: CASRPWTLTGDTQYF. The CDR3 coding sequence is TGTGCCAGCAGACCCTGGACCCTAACGGGGGATACGCAGTATTTT.

J is TRBJ2-7 and V is TRBV20-1, with D possibly being TRBD1 (6 bases). CDR1 and CDR2 from the germline V gene are DFQATT and SNEGSKA (reference sequence). The CDR3 sequence is 13 residues long. Trimming took 3 bases from V and 2 from J, leaving 11 bases between them. The CDR3 spells CSASHGTTYEQYF. The CDR3 nucleotides read TGCAGTGCTAGTCACGGGACAACCTACGAGCAGTACTTC.

This clonotype came up a few times. The chain links TRBV29-1 to TRBJ2-5; no firm D call. V lost 3 bases, J lost 4 bases, and 12 bases lay in between. CDR3 length equals 13 residues. The germline V gene has CDR1 SQVTM and CDR2 ANQGSEA. The CDR3 is CSVDGPTGETQYF. The CDR3 DNA sequence: TGCAGCGTTGACGGGCCTACCGGAGAGACCCAGTACTTC.

The V and J genes are TRBV7-2 and TRBJ2-5, with TRBD2 matching 14 bases. V trimming: 8 bases; J trimming: 4 bases; junction bases outside the gene matches: 18. CDR1 and CDR2 from the germline V gene are SGHTA and FQGNSA. This CDR3 has 19 amino acids. The CDR3 spells CASASRSGTSGSRVETQYF. In DNA form, the CDR3 reads TGTGCCAGCGCGTCTCGTTCAGGGACTAGCGGGAGTCGGGTAGAGACCCAGTACTTC.

About this clonotype itself: A much larger clone differs from this one at a single base, so this may be a read error. The rearrangement joins TRBV27 to TRBJ1-2, with TRBD1 as a possible D gene (5 bases). The V end lost 4 bases, the J end lost 1 base, and 13 bases lay between the germline ends. The CDR3 runs 15 residues. Germline loops: CDR1 MNHEY, CDR2 SMNVEV (reference sequence). The CDR3: CASSSLAGNNYGYTF. CDR3 nucleotides: TGTGCCAGCAGTTCCCTGGCAGGGAATAACTATGGCTACACCTTC.

This clonotype turned up a few times. The chain recombines TRBV20-1 with TRBJ2-3, with unresolved D. Germline V gives CDR1 DFQATT, CDR2 SNEGSKA (reference sequence). The CDR3 runs to 11 residues. The V gene lost 8 bases and the J gene lost 8 bases, with 14 bases spanning the gap. The CDR3 region has the DNA TGCAGTTTAGACGCCCGAGGTACGCAGTATTTT. Protein: CSLDARGTQYF.

The chain has TRBV6-5 and TRBJ2-7; D might be TRBD1 or TRBD2, each matching 6 bases. Germline CDR1 MNHEY, CDR2 SVGAGI. This CDR3 comprises 14 residues. V was pared by 0 bases and J by 9 bases, with 15 bases between. The CDR3 DNA sequence: TGTGCCAGCAGTTACTCGCGGGGATCGGGGGCGCAGTACTTC. Its translation: CASSYSRGSGAQYF.

The rearrangement joins TRBV29-1 to TRBJ2-7, with TRBD1 matching over 8 bases. Per the germline V gene, CDR1 is SQVTM and CDR2 is ANQGSEA. The CDR3 is 14 amino acids. V lost 4 bases and J lost 10; bases outside the gene matches: 15. CDR3 protein: CSVGAGTGQEAQYF. DNA for the CDR3: TGCAGCGTTGGCGCTGGGACAGGACAAGAGGCCCAGTACTTC.

This rearrangement joins TRBV7-9 to TRBJ2-3; D unclear. The CDR3 spans 14 residues. V lost 5 bases, J lost 4 bases, and 13 bases lay in between. Germline V gene lookup returns CDR1 SEHNR and CDR2 FQNEAQ (reference sequence). The CDR3 reads CASSLTLAPDTQYF. The DNA of the CDR3 is TGTGCCAGCAGCCTTACTTTAGCCCCAGATACGCAGTATTTT.

This clonotype came up a few times. The chain combines TRBV6-2 or TRBV6-3 with TRBJ2-1, with unresolved D. Trimming removed 3 bases from V and 12 bases from J, with 15 bases in between. CDR1 and CDR2 (germline): MNHEY, SVGEGT. The CDR3 loop spans 13 amino acids. CDR3 bases: TGTGCCAGCAGTTATTTCTCCGCCAAGGGGCAGTTCTTC. Its protein is CASSYFSAKGQFF.

The table lists this clonotype with many counts. The V gene is TRBV29-1, the J gene TRBJ2-1; D remains ambiguous. The V gene's germline CDR1 is SQVTM and CDR2 ANQGSEA. This CDR3 comprises 15 residues. Trimming took 7 bases from V and 5 from J, leaving 21 bases between them. For the CDR3, the DNA is TGCAGCGCTAAACCTCCATACGTGTGGGACAATGAGCAGTTCTTC. Translated: CSAKPPYVWDNEQFF.

This clonotype was counted between two and nine times. This chain links TRBV12-3 or TRBV12-4 with TRBJ2-6, with D perhaps assigned TRBD1 or TRBD2 (5 bases each). Trimming removed 3 bases at V and 3 bases at J, with 18 bases between. The CDR3 is 18 amino acids. The CDR3 nucleotides are TGTGCCAGCAGTTTCTGGGTTCTTGGGGGTCTTGGGGCCAACGTCCTGACTTTC. This sequence encodes CASSFWVLGGLGANVLTF.

A single count supports this clonotype. J is TRBJ2-4 and V is TRBV7-9; 7 nucleotides line up with TRBD2. J gave up 15 bases and V 4 bases, and 12 bases lay outside the gene matches. This CDR3 has 13 amino acids. Per germline, CDR1 SEHNR and CDR2 FQNEAQ (reference sequence). The CDR3 is CASSSDPGGPMYF. The CDR3 DNA reads as TGTGCCAGCAGCTCCGATCCGGGGGGTCCGATGTACTTC. The variable domain in full, with the rest retrieved from reference TRBV7-9 and TRBJ2-4, is DTGVSQNPRHKITKRGQNVTFRCDPISEHNRLYWYRQTLGQGPEFLTYFQNEAQLEKSRLLSDRFSAERPKGSFSTLEIQRTEQGDSAMYLCASSSDPGGPMYFGAGTRLSVL.

This clonotype occurred a few times. The J gene is TRBJ2-5, the V gene TRBV11-2; possibly TRBD1 for D (6 bases). Germline CDR1 and CDR2: SGHAT and FQNNGV. The CDR3 loop spans 16 amino acids. V lost 3 bases and J lost 0, with 14 bases in between. The CDR3 is CASSFRDRHNQETQYF. The CDR3 region has the DNA TGTGCCAGCAGCTTCAGAGACAGGCACAACCAAGAGACCCAGTACTTC.

The rearrangement links TRBV4-1 to TRBJ2-3; D may be TRBD1 (5 bases). Germline loops: CDR1 MGHRA, CDR2 YSYEKL. The length of the CDR3 is 14 residues. The V gene lost 4 bases and the J gene lost 2 bases, with 10 bases spanning the gap. CDR3: CASSPRQSTDTQYF. CDR3 sequence (DNA): TGCGCCAGCAGCCCGAGACAGTCCACAGATACGCAGTATTTT.

This clonotype was observed a handful of times. The V gene is TRBV5-1, the J gene TRBJ2-1; tentative D call: TRBD2 (5 bases). The CDR3 has 16 amino acids. The V and J ends lost 0 bases and 0 bases respectively, with 10 bases between them. Germline V lookup: CDR1 SGHRS, CDR2 YFSETQ. Here the CDR3 DNA reads TGCGCCAGCAGCTTGGATGGCGGGTTCTCCTACAATGAGCAGTTCTTC. This gives the protein CASSLDGGFSYNEQFF. Drawing the rest from reference TRBV5-1 and TRBJ2-1, the complete variable domain is KAGVTQTPRYLIKTRGQQVTLSCSPISGHRSVSWYQQTPGQGLQFLFEYFSETQRNKGNFPGRFSGRQFSNSRSEMNVSTLELGDSALYLCASSLDGGFSYNEQFFGPGTRLTVL.

The chain uses TRBV4-2 and TRBJ1-6, with TRBD1 matching over 8 bases. The V segment lost 1 base and the J segment 9 bases; nucleotides outside the gene matches: 11. The CDR3 spans 17 residues. Germline CDR1 is LGHNA and CDR2 is YNFKEQ. CDR3 bases: TGTGCCAGCAGCCAAGGGACAGGGATTAGTATTGGTTCACCCCTCCACTTT. Translation: CASSQGTGISIGSPLHF.

The gene calls are TRBV5-1 and TRBJ1-6, with no clear D. The CDR3 sequence is 15 residues long. In germline, CDR1 is SGHRS, CDR2 YFSETQ. Deletions cut 0 bases from V and 7 bases from J, with 11 bases between. CDR3 residues: CASSLALERNSPLHF. CDR3 bases: TGCGCCAGCAGCTTGGCCTTGGAGAGAAATTCACCCCTCCACTTT.